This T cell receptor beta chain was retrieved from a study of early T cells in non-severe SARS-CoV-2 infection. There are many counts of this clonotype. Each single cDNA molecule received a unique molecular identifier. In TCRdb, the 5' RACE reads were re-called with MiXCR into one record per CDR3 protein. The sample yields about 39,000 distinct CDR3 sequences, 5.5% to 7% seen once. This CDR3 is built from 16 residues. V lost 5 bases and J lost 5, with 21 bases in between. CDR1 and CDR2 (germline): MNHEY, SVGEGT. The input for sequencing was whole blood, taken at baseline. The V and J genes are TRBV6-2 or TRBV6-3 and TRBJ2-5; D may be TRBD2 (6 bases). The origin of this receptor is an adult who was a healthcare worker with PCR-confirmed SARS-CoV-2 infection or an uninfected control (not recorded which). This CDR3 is CASSTTRDFTAETQYF. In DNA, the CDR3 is TGTGCCAGCAGTACGACCAGGGACTTTACGGCTGAGACCCAGTACTTC.